The 30 T cell receptor beta chains in this list originate from one sample, sequenced in a study of Graves' ophthalmopathy and Graves' hyperthyroidism. The sequenced template was RNA, covering the TCR beta CDR3 region. Second-round multiplex PCR came after a first-round RT-PCR that employed HTBI primers. MiXCR was run by TCRdb on the multiplex PCR reads, yielding one entry per CDR3 protein. The data show around 470,000 distinct CDR3 sequences, with approximately 15% seen just once and about a tenth held by the top ten. The sequenced material came from blood. These receptors all come from a woman aged 25-40 years with Graves' ophthalmopathy.

This clonotype appeared a few times. The chain is built from TRBV5-1 and TRBJ2-7; D may be TRBD1 (5 bases). Trimming removed 2 bases from V and 5 bases from J, with 20 bases in between. Per germline, CDR1 SGHRS and CDR2 YFSETQ. This CDR3 region has 16 residues. The CDR3 nucleotides are TGCGCCAGCAGCTTAACGTGGGGCACTATGGGGAACGAGCAGTACTTC. This encodes CASSLTWGTMGNEQYF.

This sequence joins TRBV12-3 or TRBV12-4 and TRBJ2-5, with D perhaps matching TRBD2 (6 bases). V was cut by 6 bases and J by 3 bases, with 14 bases left in between. The CDR3 consists of 14 residues. Here the CDR3 reads CASRPGTSEETQYF. CDR3 nucleotides: TGTGCCAGCAGACCCGGGACTTCCGAAGAGACCCAGTACTTC.

This clonotype was observed many times. One end of the junction does not line up with germline, which may come from a read error. The rearrangement links TRBV15 to TRBJ1-5; weak D call: TRBD1 (6 bases). Germline V lookup: CDR1 LNHNV, CDR2 YYDKDF (reference sequence). This CDR3 has 20 residues. The CDR3 region is CTTSRDRLGRGTLSNQPQHF. CDR3 nucleotides: TGTACCACCAGCAGAGATCGATTGGGCAGGGGCACCCTTAGCAATCAGCCCCAGCATTTT.

About this clonotype itself: This may come from a read error, since a much larger clone is one base off. The genes are TRBV7-2 and TRBJ1-1; D is perhaps TRBD1 (6 bases). This CDR3 is 14 amino acids long. Per germline, CDR1 SGHTA and CDR2 FQGNSA. As DNA, the CDR3 is TGTGCCGGCAGCCTACAGGGAGGGGACACTGAAGCTTTCTTT. Protein sequence: CAGSLQGGDTEAFF.

This clonotype was detected many times. The chain uses TRBV2 and TRBJ2-2, with 11 bases fitting TRBD2. This CDR3 has 16 residues. Germline V gene data show CDR1 as SNHLY and CDR2 as FYNNEI. The V segment lost 6 bases and the J segment 8 bases; nucleotides outside the gene matches: 11. The CDR3 bases are TGTGCCAGCAGAAAACTAGCGGGAGTCGGCTTAGGGGAGCTGTTTTTT. This gives the protein CASRKLAGVGLGELFF.

This clonotype has just one count. With a much larger clone just one base away, this may be a read error. This chain joins TRBV11-1 and TRBJ2-5; tentatively, D is TRBD1 (5 bases). From germline, CDR1 is SGHAT and CDR2 FQDESV (reference sequence). This CDR3 is 13 amino acids long. V was pared by 5 bases and J by 7 bases, with 14 bases between. The CDR3 DNA is TGTGCCAGCAGCGTAGACAGAGAAGGGACCCAGTACTTC. Its protein is CASSVDREGTQYF.

This clonotype came up many times. This chain links TRBV20-1 with TRBJ2-7, with D hard to call. Germline V gene data show CDR1 as DFQATT and CDR2 as SNEGSKA (reference sequence). The CDR3 is made up of 13 amino acids. V was trimmed by 2 bases and J by 1 base, leaving 9 bases between them. The CDR3 DNA follows: TGCAGTGCTAGACGTACCCTTTCCTACGAGCAGTACTTC. It yields the protein CSARRTLSYEQYF.

This clonotype has a count of ten or more. The chain uses TRBV19 and TRBJ2-5; D is perhaps TRBD2 (5 bases). The germline V gene encodes CDR1 LNHDA and CDR2 SQIVND (reference sequence). This CDR3 has 16 residues. V was trimmed by 7 bases and J by 1 base, leaving 19 bases between them. The CDR3 DNA reads as TGTGCCAGTACCGAAAGGTGGGGAGTAATCCAAGAGACCCAGTACTTC. Translating gives CASTERWGVIQETQYF.

This clonotype was observed at least ten times. The chain employs TRBV9 and TRBJ2-7; D is unresolved. The length of the CDR3 is 15 residues. The germline V gene has CDR1 SGDLS and CDR2 YYNGEE. The ends were cut back, 0 bases at V and 0 bases at J, with 10 bases in the middle. This CDR3 reads CASSVAWASSYEQYF. The CDR3 nucleotides read TGTGCCAGCAGCGTAGCTTGGGCTAGCTCCTACGAGCAGTACTTC.

This clonotype appeared many times. The chain uses TRBV7-2 and TRBJ2-7; D is unresolved. Germline CDR1 and CDR2: SGHTA and FQGNSA. This CDR3 comprises 13 residues. Trimming took 5 bases from V and 6 from J, leaving 14 bases between them. CDR3 nucleotides: TGTGCCAGCAGCCTCCTGATTGGTTTCGAGCAGTACTTC. This codes for CASSLLIGFEQYF.

This clonotype was counted many times. The chain combines TRBV7-9 with TRBJ2-5; the D gene is possibly TRBD2 (5 bases). V was trimmed by 5 bases and J by 5 bases, leaving 9 bases between them. The CDR3 spans 12 residues. The germline gives CDR1 SEHNR, CDR2 FQNEAQ (reference sequence). CDR3 nucleotides: TGTGCCAGCAGCAAGAGGGAGGAGACCCAGTACTTC. This translates into CASSKREETQYF.

This clonotype was picked up many times. The chain uses TRBV10-3 and TRBJ1-6; 7 nucleotides line up with TRBD1. The CDR3 contains 13 residues. The V and J ends lost 8 bases and 9 bases, in that order; junction bases with no gene match: 7. CDR1 and CDR2 (germline): ENHRY, SYGVKD. CDR3 bases: TGTGCCATCCACAGGGGTTTCGGTTCACCCCTCCACTTT. It specifies CAIHRGFGSPLHF.

This clonotype was detected many times. The V call is TRBV20-1, the J call TRBJ2-5, with 7 bases lining up with TRBD2. Germline loops: CDR1 DFQATT, CDR2 SNEGSKA (reference sequence). CDR3 size: 12 residues. Germline trimming cut 4 bases from V and 5 bases from J; bases unmatched to any gene: 4. In DNA, the CDR3 is TGCAGTGCTACCGGGAGGCGGGAGACCCAGTACTTC. It yields the protein CSATGRRETQYF.

This clonotype was picked up many times. The J gene is TRBJ1-1, the V gene TRBV6-6; D remains ambiguous. This CDR3 region has 13 residues. In germline, CDR1 is MNHNY, CDR2 SVGAGI (reference sequence). The V end lost 1 base, the J end lost 7 bases, and 10 bases lay between the germline ends. The DNA for the CDR3 is TGTGCCAGCAGTTACTTTATAGATAGTGAAGCTTTCTTT. Translated, it gives CASSYFIDSEAFF.

This clonotype was observed many times. V and J are TRBV4-1 and TRBJ1-1, with D unresolved. V gave up 1 base and J gave up 0 bases, with 3 bases separating them. This CDR3 comprises 13 residues. Germline assignment: CDR1 MGHRA and CDR2 YSYEKL. In nucleotides, the CDR3 is TGCGCCAGCAGCCAAGTTCTGAACACTGAAGCTTTCTTT. Translated: CASSQVLNTEAFF.

Worth noting for this clonotype: A single base separates this from a much larger clone, so it may be a read error. The chain recombines TRBV28 with TRBJ1-2; D is unresolved. The CDR3 spans 13 residues. Germline CDR1 reads MDHEN; CDR2 reads SYDVKM. V shed 7 bases and J shed 2 bases, with 11 bases lying between them. In DNA, the CDR3 is TGTGCCAGCAAGTGGGCAGTAAACTATGGCTACACCTTC. Amino acid sequence: CASKWAVNYGYTF.

This clonotype was seen only a few times. The V call is TRBV3-1, the J call TRBJ2-7; 7 positions agree with TRBD2. Germline V gene data show CDR1 as LGHDT and CDR2 as YNNKEL (reference sequence). This CDR3 is built from 16 residues. V lost 2 bases and J lost 3; bases outside the gene matches: 10. Here the CDR3 DNA reads TGTGCCAGCAGCCAACCGGGAGGTTCATCGGGCTACGAGCAGTACTTC. Translation gives CASSQPGGSSGYEQYF.

Only a few counts were recorded for this clonotype. The V gene is TRBV10-1, the J gene TRBJ1-2; D is possibly TRBD1 (6 bases). The V and J ends lost 5 bases and 6 bases respectively, with 16 bases between them. Looked up from germline, CDR1 is WNHNN and CDR2 is SYGVQD (reference sequence). The CDR3 covers 14 residues. CDR3 residues: CASSPSGVRDGYTF. The CDR3 DNA follows: TGCGCCAGCAGTCCATCAGGGGTCCGGGATGGCTACACCTTC.

This clonotype appeared many times. The rearrangement joins TRBV6-1 to TRBJ1-1; D remains unclear. V was shortened by 10 bases and J by 6 bases, with 18 bases between the two germline ends. This CDR3 has 13 amino acids. Per germline, CDR1 MNHNS and CDR2 SASEGT. This CDR3 is CATGRVRDSEAFF. The CDR3 coding sequence is TGTGCCACCGGTCGGGTCCGAGACTCTGAAGCTTTCTTT.

This clonotype was recorded a few times. The CDR3 loop is CASSTQGAVTEAFF. The CDR3 DNA reads as TGTGCCAGCAGTACACAGGGGGCAGTTACTGAAGCTTTCTTT. This chain connects TRBV6-1 to TRBJ1-1, with 9 bases identical to TRBD1. Germline V gene data show CDR1 as MNHNS and CDR2 as SASEGT. The length of the CDR3 is 14 residues. The junction had 6 bases not matched to a gene; V was cut back by 5 bases and J by 5 bases.

A remark on this clonotype: One end of the junction is discordant with germline, which a read error may explain. The J gene is TRBJ2-5, the V gene TRBV7-6; possibly TRBD1 for D (6 bases). This CDR3 comprises 16 residues. Germline V gene sequence: CDR1 SGHVS, CDR2 FNYEAQ. The CDR3 nucleotides read TGTGCCGGCAGCCTTGAAGTTGCCAGGGGCCAAGAGACCCAGTACTTC. Encoded protein: CAGSLEVARGQETQYF.

This clonotype was found many times. One junction end does not reproduce the germline sequence, and a read error may be involved. The rearrangement uses TRBV3-1 and TRBJ2-7; no clear D gene. The CDR3 length is 11 residues. The germline CDR1 and CDR2 sequences are LGHDT and YNNKEL (reference sequence). The CDR3 nucleotides are TGTGCCAGCACCCAATCTGACGAGCAGTACTTC. This codes for CASTQSDEQYF.

Many counts were recorded for this clonotype. The chain uses TRBV27 and TRBJ1-6; 8 bases line up with TRBD1. This CDR3 region has 15 residues. Trimming removed 3 bases from V and 5 bases from J; junction bases left unmatched: 3. Germline assignment: CDR1 MNHEY and CDR2 SMNVEV (reference sequence). For the CDR3, the DNA is TGTGCCAGCAGTTTCGACAGGGGAAATAATTCACCCCTCCACTTT. Translating it yields CASSFDRGNNSPLHF.

This clonotype has just a few counts. This may come from a read error, since a much larger clone is one base off. The rearrangement links TRBV30 to TRBJ1-1, with D unresolved. Germline CDR1 GTSNPN, CDR2 SVGIG (reference sequence). CDR3 length equals 11 residues. For the CDR3, the DNA is TGTGCCTGGAGCCCAAACACTGAAGTTTTCTTT. Its protein is CAWSPNTEVFF.

This clonotype was recorded many times. The DNA of the CDR3 is TGCAGTGCTAGAGTTCCGGCGACAGAGACAACCTACGAGCAGTACTTC. Amino acids: CSARVPATETTYEQYF. This sequence joins TRBV20-1 and TRBJ2-7; tentative D call: TRBD1 (5 bases). The length of the CDR3 is 16 residues. Germline lookup yields CDR1 DFQATT and CDR2 SNEGSKA (reference sequence). V shed 1 base and J shed 2 bases, with 18 bases lying between them.

In this sample, this clonotype turned up many times. The gene calls are TRBV15 and TRBJ2-4; D gene ambiguous. Trimming shortened V by 5 bases and J by 0 bases, and 11 bases separated the two germline ends. CDR3 length: 15 residues. Germline values: CDR1 LNHNV, CDR2 YYDKDF (reference sequence). This CDR3 reads CATSGRAEAKNIQYF. Written as DNA, the CDR3 is TGTGCCACCAGCGGCCGGGCTGAAGCCAAAAACATTCAGTACTTC.

This clonotype was counted ten times or more. The chain combines TRBV7-8 with TRBJ2-7, with TRBD2 identical over 8 bases. The CDR3 extends over 15 amino acids. Losses at the gene ends were 2 bases for V and 1 base for J; bases not matched to a gene: 4. Looked up from germline, CDR1 is SGHVS and CDR2 is FQNEAQ. CDR3 sequence reads: CASSLLAGTSYEQYF. The CDR3 coding sequence is TGTGCCAGCAGCTTACTAGCGGGCACTTCCTACGAGCAGTACTTC. Based on the CDR3 plus reference TRBV7-8 and TRBJ2-7, the full variable domain is GAGVSQSPRYKVAKRGQDVALRCDPISGHVSLFWYQQALGQGPEFLTYFQNEAQLDKSGLPSDRFFAERPEGSVSTLKIQRTQQEDSAVYLCASSLLAGTSYEQYFGPGTRLTVT.

The chain couples TRBV12-3 or TRBV12-4 to TRBJ2-5; D is uncertain. The CDR3 runs to 15 residues. The V gene lost 6 bases and the J gene lost 0 bases, with 14 bases spanning the gap. CDR3 nucleotide sequence: TGTGCCAGCAGCTTTGGATTGACGTACCAAGAGACCCAGTACTTC. Translated, it gives CASSFGLTYQETQYF.

This clonotype appeared many times. The chain is built from TRBV20-1 and TRBJ2-5, with D perhaps assigned TRBD1 or TRBD2 (5 bases each). Per the germline V gene, CDR1 is DFQATT and CDR2 is SNEGSKA (reference sequence). V was trimmed by 1 base and J by 1 base, leaving 16 bases between them. The CDR3 runs to 16 residues. The CDR3 DNA is TGCAGTGCTAGAGGTGGGGCCCAGGGACCCCAAGAGACCCAGTACTTC. It specifies CSARGGAQGPQETQYF.

This clonotype has at least ten counts. The V gene is TRBV29-1, the J gene TRBJ2-3; TRBD1 or TRBD2 may be the D gene (6 bases each). In germline, CDR1 is SQVTM, CDR2 ANQGSEA. Trimming stripped 7 bases from V and 6 bases from J, with 17 bases between. The CDR3 extends over 13 amino acids. The CDR3 is CSAKGGGGDTQYF. CDR3 bases: TGCAGCGCGAAGGGTGGAGGGGGGGATACGCAGTATTTT.